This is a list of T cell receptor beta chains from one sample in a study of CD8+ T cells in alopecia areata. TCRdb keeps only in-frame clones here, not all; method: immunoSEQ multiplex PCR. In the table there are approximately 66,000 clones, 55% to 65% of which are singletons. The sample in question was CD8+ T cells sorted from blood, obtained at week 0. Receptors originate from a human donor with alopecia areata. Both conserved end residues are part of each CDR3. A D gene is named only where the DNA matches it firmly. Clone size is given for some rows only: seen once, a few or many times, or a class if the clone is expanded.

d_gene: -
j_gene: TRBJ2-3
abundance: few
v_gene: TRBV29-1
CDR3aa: CSVVERADTQYF
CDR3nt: TGCAGCGTTGTCGAGAGGGCAGATACGCAGTATTTT

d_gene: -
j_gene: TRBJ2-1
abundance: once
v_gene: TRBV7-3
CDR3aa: CASSQRAGSYNEQFF
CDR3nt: TGTGCCAGCAGCCAACGAGCTGGGTCCTACAATGAGCAGTTCTTC

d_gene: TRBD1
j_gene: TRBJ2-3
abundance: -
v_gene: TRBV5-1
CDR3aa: CASSGQGPGDTQYF
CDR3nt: TGCGCCAGCAGCGGACAGGGACCCGGAGATACGCAGTATTTT

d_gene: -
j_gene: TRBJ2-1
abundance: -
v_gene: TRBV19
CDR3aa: CASSMVNEQFF
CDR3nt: TGTGCCAGTAGTATGGTCAATGAGCAGTTCTTC

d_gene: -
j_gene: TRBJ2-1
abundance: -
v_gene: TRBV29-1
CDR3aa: CSVDGPYNEQFF
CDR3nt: TGCAGCGTTGACGGACCGTACAATGAGCAGTTCTTC

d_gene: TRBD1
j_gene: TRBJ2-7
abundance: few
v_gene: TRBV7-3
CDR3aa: CASSLRAPGQGKGYEQYF
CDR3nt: TGTGCCAGCAGCTTAAGGGCCCCGGGACAGGGCAAGGGCTACGAGCAGTACTTC

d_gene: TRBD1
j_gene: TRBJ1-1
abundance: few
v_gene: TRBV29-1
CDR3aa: CSVGGTGGMNTEAFF
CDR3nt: TGCAGCGTTGGAGGGACAGGGGGCATGAACACTGAAGCTTTCTTT

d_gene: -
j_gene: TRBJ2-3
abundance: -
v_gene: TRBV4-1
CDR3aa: CASSQGTTDTQYF
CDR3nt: TGCGCCAGCAGCCAAGGGACCACAGATACGCAGTATTTT

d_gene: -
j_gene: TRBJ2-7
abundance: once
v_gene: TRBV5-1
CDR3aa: CASSLAGSYEQYF
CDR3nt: TGCGCCAGCAGCTTAGCCGGGAGCTACGAGCAGTACTTC

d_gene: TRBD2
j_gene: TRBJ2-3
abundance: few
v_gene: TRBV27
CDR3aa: CATATSGSDTQYF
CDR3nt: TGTGCCACCGCGACTAGCGGGTCAGATACGCAGTATTTT

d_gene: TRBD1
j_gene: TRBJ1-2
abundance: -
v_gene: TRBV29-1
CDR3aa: CSADRDREGYGYTF
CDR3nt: TGCAGCGCTGACCGGGACAGGGAAGGCTATGGCTACACCTTC

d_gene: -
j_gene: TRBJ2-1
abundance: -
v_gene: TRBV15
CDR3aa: CATSRVGYEQFF
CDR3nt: TGTGCCACCAGCAGAGTCGGGTATGAGCAGTTCTTC

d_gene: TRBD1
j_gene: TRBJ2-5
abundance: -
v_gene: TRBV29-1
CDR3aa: CSADRGGETQYF
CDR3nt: TGCAGCGCAGACAGGGGAGGAGAGACCCAGTACTTC

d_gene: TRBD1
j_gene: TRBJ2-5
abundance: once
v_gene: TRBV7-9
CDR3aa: CASSPGTAFQETQYF
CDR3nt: TGTGCCAGCAGCCCCGGGACAGCGTTCCAAGAGACCCAGTACTTC

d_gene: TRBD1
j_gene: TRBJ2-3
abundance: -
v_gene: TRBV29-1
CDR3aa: CSVAPSWDREHTDTQYF
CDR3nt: TGCAGCGTTGCTCCCAGCTGGGACAGGGAACACACAGATACGCAGTATTTT

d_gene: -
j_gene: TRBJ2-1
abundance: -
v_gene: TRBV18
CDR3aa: CASSPRTPIKYNEQFF
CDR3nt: TGTGCCAGCTCACCCCGCACCCCCATTAAATACAATGAGCAGTTCTTC

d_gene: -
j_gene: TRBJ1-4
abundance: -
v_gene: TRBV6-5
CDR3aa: CASSISGMGEKLFF
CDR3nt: TGTGCCAGCAGTATCTCCGGGATGGGGGAAAAACTGTTTTTT

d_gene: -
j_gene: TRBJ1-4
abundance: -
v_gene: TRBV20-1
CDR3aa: CSAREEEKLFF
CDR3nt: TGCAGTGCTAGAGAAGAGGAAAAACTGTTTTTT

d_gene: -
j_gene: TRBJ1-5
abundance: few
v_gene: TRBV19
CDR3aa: CASSTLGSYNQPQHF
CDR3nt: TGTGCCAGTAGTACCCTGGGCAGTTACAATCAGCCCCAGCATTTT

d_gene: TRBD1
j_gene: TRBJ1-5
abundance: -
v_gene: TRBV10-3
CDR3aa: CAISEAQGDQPQHF
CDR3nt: TGTGCCATCAGTGAGGCACAGGGGGATCAGCCCCAGCATTTT

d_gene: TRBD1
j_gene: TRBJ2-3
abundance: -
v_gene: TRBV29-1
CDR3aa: CSTGTGGTDTQYF
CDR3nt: TGCAGCACAGGGACAGGGGGCACAGATACGCAGTATTTT

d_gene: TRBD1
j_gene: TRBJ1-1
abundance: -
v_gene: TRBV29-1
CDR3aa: CSVRGQGMEAFF
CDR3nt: TGCAGCGTTCGGGGACAGGGCATGGAAGCTTTCTTT

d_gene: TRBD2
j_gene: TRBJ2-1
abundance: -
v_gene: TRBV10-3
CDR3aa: CAISESVSGSSYNEQFF
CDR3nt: TGTGCCATCAGTGAGTCGGTAAGCGGGAGCTCCTACAATGAGCAGTTCTTC

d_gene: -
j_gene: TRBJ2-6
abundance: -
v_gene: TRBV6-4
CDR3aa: CASSQQGSGANVLTF
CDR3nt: TGTGCCAGCAGCCAACAGGGCTCTGGGGCCAACGTCCTGACTTTC

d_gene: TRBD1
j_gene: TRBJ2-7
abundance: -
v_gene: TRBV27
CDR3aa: CASSLRTGGSYEQYF
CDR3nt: TGTGCCAGCAGTTTGAGGACAGGGGGCAGTTACGAGCAGTACTTC

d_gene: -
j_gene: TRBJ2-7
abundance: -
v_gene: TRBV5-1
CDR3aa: CASAESSSYEQYF
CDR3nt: TGCGCCAGCGCGGAGTCTAGCTCCTACGAGCAGTACTTC

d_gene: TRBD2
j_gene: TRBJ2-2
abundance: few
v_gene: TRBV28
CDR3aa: CASTRTSGAPSGGELFF
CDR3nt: TGTGCCAGCACGCGGACTAGCGGGGCGCCCAGTGGCGGGGAGCTGTTTTTT

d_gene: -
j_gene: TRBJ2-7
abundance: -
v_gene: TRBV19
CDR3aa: CASSRPGDGSSYEQYF
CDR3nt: TGTGCCAGTAGTCGCCCCGGGGACGGATCTAGCTACGAGCAGTACTTC

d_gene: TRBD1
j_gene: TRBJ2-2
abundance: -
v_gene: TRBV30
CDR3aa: CAWSVRTGGTGELFF
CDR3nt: TGTGCCTGGAGTGTAAGGACAGGGGGCACCGGGGAGCTGTTTTTT

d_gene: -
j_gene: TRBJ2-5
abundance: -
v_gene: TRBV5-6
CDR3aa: CASSLVGDPETQYF
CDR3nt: TGTGCCAGCAGTCTCGTGGGGGACCCGGAGACCCAGTACTTC

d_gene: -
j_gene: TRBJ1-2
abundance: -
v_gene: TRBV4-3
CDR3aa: CASSQEEGSYRGYTF
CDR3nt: TGCGCCAGCAGCCAAGAAGAGGGGAGTTATCGGGGCTACACCTTC

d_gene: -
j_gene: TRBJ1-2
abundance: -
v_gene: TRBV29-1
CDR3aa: CSVEVRGTYGYTF
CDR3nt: TGCAGCGTTGAGGTCAGGGGAACATATGGCTACACCTTC

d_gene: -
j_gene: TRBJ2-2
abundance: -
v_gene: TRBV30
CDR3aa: CACIPGGGPGPGELFF
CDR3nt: TGTGCCTGCATCCCAGGGGGAGGGCCCGGACCCGGGGAGCTGTTTTTT

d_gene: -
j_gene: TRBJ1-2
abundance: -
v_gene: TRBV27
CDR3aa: CASSLFPSIGYTF
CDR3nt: TGTGCCAGCAGTTTATTCCCAAGTATTGGCTACACCTTC

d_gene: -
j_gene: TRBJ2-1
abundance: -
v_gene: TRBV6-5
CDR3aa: CASSYLLEHNEQFF
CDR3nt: TGTGCCAGCAGTTATTTGTTAGAACACAATGAGCAGTTCTTC

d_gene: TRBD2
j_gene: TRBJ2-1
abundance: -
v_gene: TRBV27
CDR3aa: CASRLAGALYNEQFF
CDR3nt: TGTGCCAGCAGACTAGCGGGAGCTCTCTACAATGAGCAGTTCTTC

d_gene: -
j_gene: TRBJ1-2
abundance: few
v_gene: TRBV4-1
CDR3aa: CASSHQGNDYGYTF
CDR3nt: TGCGCCAGCAGCCACCAGGGGAACGACTATGGCTACACCTTC

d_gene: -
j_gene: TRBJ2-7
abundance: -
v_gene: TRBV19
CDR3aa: CASSMGQTYEQYF
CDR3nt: TGTGCCAGTAGTATGGGACAAACCTACGAGCAGTACTTC

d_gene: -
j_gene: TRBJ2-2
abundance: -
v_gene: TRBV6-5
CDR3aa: CASSYSKTGELFF
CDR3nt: TGTGCCAGCAGTTACTCGAAGACCGGGGAGCTGTTTTTT

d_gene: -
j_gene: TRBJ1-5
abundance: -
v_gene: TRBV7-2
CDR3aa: CASSLEAQSNQPQHF
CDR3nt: TGTGCCAGCAGCTTAGAGGCACAGTCGAACCAGCCCCAGCATTTT

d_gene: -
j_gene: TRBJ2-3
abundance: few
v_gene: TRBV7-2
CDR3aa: CASSGYSTDTQYF
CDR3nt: TGTGCCAGCAGCGGCTACTCCACAGATACGCAGTATTTT

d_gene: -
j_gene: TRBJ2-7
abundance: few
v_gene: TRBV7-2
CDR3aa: CASSLPGDGEQYF
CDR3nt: TGTGCCAGCAGCTTACCAGGGGATGGGGAGCAGTACTTC

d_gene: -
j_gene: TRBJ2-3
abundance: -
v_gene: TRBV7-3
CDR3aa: CASSRDFTDTQYF
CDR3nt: TGTGCCAGCAGCCGGGACTTCACAGATACGCAGTATTTT

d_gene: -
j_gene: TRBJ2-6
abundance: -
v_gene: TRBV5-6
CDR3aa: CASSSDRGGANVLTF
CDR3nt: TGTGCCAGCAGCTCAGACAGAGGTGGGGCCAACGTCCTGACTTTC

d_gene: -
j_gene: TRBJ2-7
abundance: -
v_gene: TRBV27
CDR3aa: CASSLSGQAYEQYF
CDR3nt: TGTGCCAGCAGTTTGTCCGGGCAGGCCTACGAGCAGTACTTC

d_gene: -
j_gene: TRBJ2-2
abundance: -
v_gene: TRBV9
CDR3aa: CASSSTGELFF
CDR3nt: TGTGCCAGCAGCTCTACCGGGGAGCTGTTTTTT

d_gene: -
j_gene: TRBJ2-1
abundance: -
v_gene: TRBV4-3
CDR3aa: CASSQDSSAGAYNEQFF
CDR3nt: TGCGCCAGCAGCCAAGATTCTTCCGCGGGGGCGTACAATGAGCAGTTCTTC

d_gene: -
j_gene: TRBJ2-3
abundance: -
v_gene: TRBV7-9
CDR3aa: CASSLVLGSTDTQYF
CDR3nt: TGTGCCAGCAGCTTAGTTCTGGGATCAACAGATACGCAGTATTTT

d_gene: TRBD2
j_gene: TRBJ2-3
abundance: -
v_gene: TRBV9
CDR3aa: CASSFWTSGGQDTQYF
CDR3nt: TGTGCCAGCAGCTTCTGGACTAGCGGTGGCCAAGATACGCAGTATTTT